These 2 T cell receptor beta chains were all obtained from the same sample, sequenced in a study of graft-versus-host responses after intestinal transplantation. No antigen has been identified for these receptors. Produced via immunoSEQ multiplex PCR; TCRdb's table is partial and in-frame only. Of tens of thousands of clones listed, roughly 82% are singletons. Specimen: unstimulated CD4+ T cells sorted from spleen or lymph node cells, collected before intestinal transplant. The receptors shown here come from a human donor who received an intestinal transplant.

The chain employs TRBV5-1 and TRBJ2-2; maybe TRBD2 (6 bases). Germline loops: CDR1 SGHRS, CDR2 YFSETQ. This CDR3 spans 15 amino acids. Trimming cost V 4 bases and J 3 bases, with 13 bases left between them. This chain's CDR3 is CASSVDYLDTGELFF. In DNA form, the CDR3 reads TGCGCCAGCAGCGTGGACTACCTTGACACCGGGGAGCTGTTTTTT.

This clone was counted between two and nine times. The V and J genes are TRBV6-5 and TRBJ2-7; 9 nucleotides align to TRBD2. The V segment lost 0 bases and the J segment 2 bases; nucleotides outside the gene matches: 5. The CDR3 loop spans 16 amino acids. Germline CDR1 reads MNHEY; CDR2 reads SVGAGI. CDR3 DNA sequence: TGTGCCAGCAGTTACTCAGGACTAGCGCGACCCTACGAGCAGTACTTC. Its translation is CASSYSGLARPYEQYF.